The 6 T cell receptor beta chains reported below all come from one sample, sequenced in a study of T cell repertoires in cytomegalovirus infection. Using its own MiXCR run on the reads, TCRdb lists one record per CDR3 protein. This table holds approximately 300,000 distinct CDR3 sequences, roughly 28% found once. Their target antigens are unknown. This specimen consisted of cultured PBMCs, obtained from culture after CMV antigen stimulation. All receptors derive from a human donor in good health (CMV status not recorded). Some clones in this sample may be carry-over from other donors' samples.

The chain joins TRBV12-3 or TRBV12-4 to TRBJ1-5; weak D call: TRBD1 (6 bases). The CDR3 loop spans 13 amino acids. The V and J ends lost 6 bases and 4 bases respectively, with 10 bases between them. The DNA of the CDR3 is TGTGCCAGCAGCAATACAGGGAATCAGCCCCAGCATTTT. Translation gives CASSNTGNQPQHF.

The chain uses TRBV7-9 and TRBJ1-1; a possible D gene is TRBD1 (5 bases). This CDR3 has 13 residues. Looked up from germline, CDR1 is SEHNR and CDR2 is FQNEAQ (reference sequence). Trimming left V 6 bases short and J 4 bases short, with 12 bases between. In DNA form, the CDR3 reads TGTGCCAGCAGGCTCAACGGGGGCACTGAAGCTTTCTTT. Encoded protein: CASRLNGGTEAFF.

This clonotype was picked up a small number of times. V usage is TRBV30 and J usage is TRBJ2-1, with D unresolved. V lost 3 bases and J 7 bases, leaving 7 bases between the germline ends. The CDR3 loop spans 11 amino acids. Germline CDR1 GTSNPN, CDR2 SVGIG (reference sequence). The CDR3 sequence is CAWSPRNEQFF. CDR3 DNA: TGTGCCTGGAGCCCCAGGAATGAGCAGTTCTTC.

The chain links TRBV18 to TRBJ1-2; TRBD1 aligns across 7 bases. In germline, CDR1 is KGHSH, CDR2 LQKENI. The CDR3 sequence is 15 residues long. V shed 6 bases, J shed 4 bases, and the junction held 11 bases outside the gene matches. CDR3 DNA: TGTGCCAGCTCCCAAGGGACAGAATCTTCCTATGGCTACACCTTC. As protein: CASSQGTESSYGYTF.

The chain is built from TRBV18 and TRBJ2-7; the D call may be TRBD1 or TRBD2 (5 bases each). Looked up from germline, CDR1 is KGHSH and CDR2 is LQKENI. The CDR3 consists of 12 residues. V was trimmed by 5 bases and J by 3 bases, leaving 8 bases between them. CDR3 in DNA: TGTGCCAGCTCAACGAGGGGCTACGAGCAGTACTTC. Translation: CASSTRGYEQYF.

This clonotype appeared a single time. The chain uses TRBV19 and TRBJ2-7, with TRBD2 as a possible D gene (6 bases). The V gene's germline CDR1 is LNHDA and CDR2 SQIVND (reference sequence). This CDR3 is built from 13 residues. Between the trimmed V and J ends, which lost 6 bases and 3 bases, there was a span of 12 bases. CDR3 bases: TGTGCCAGTAGCATAACGGGGGTCTACGAGCAGTACTTC. This codes for CASSITGVYEQYF.